The next 14 T cell receptor beta chains were all read from a single sample in a study of T-cell reconstitution after alpha-beta-depleted transplantation in children. Library preparation (for TCRbeta) was performed with unique molecular identifiers. In TCRdb, the PCR reads were re-called with MiXCR into one record per CDR3 protein. The data show some 240,000 distinct CDR3 sequences, with 12% seen just once and about 2.4% held by the top ten. The sample in question was PBMCs from the stem cell graft donor, obtained from the stem cell graft. All receptors come from a human donor who donated a stem cell graft to a child with acute lymphoblastic leukemia.

The chain uses TRBV28 and TRBJ2-1, with TRBD2 identical over 7 bases. The CDR3 covers 16 residues. With 3 bases clipped from V and 4 bases from J, the junction kept 9 bases outside the gene matches. Germline V CDR1 and CDR2: MDHEN, SYDVKM. In DNA form, the CDR3 reads TGTGCCAGCAGTTTCTTGCTGGCTAGCGGTTACAATGAGCAGTTCTTC. This translates into CASSFLLASGYNEQFF.

This clonotype was recorded a few times. The chain joins TRBV11-2 to TRBJ2-2, with D maybe TRBD2 (6 bases). Trimming removed 4 bases from V and 5 bases from J, with 23 bases in between. Germline V CDR1 and CDR2: SGHAT, FQNNGV. The CDR3 has 18 amino acids. The CDR3, as DNA: TGTGCCAGCAGCTCCAACGTACGGGGGTTTAGGGTAACCGGGGAGCTGTTTTTT. As protein: CASSSNVRGFRVTGELFF.

This clonotype was seen many times. The chain has TRBV11-1 and TRBJ1-5, with D possibly being TRBD1 (6 bases). The germline V gene encodes CDR1 SGHAT and CDR2 FQDESV (reference sequence). V lost 2 bases to trimming and J lost 1 base, with 15 bases between them. This CDR3 is 17 amino acids long. The CDR3 loop reads CASSLWSGGGSNQPQHF. The CDR3 DNA reads as TGTGCCAGCAGCTTATGGTCGGGAGGGGGGAGCAATCAGCCCCAGCATTTT.

This clonotype was detected many times. This rearrangement joins TRBV7-9 to TRBJ2-1, with 11 bases identical to TRBD2. J gave up 2 bases and V 5 bases, and 5 bases lay outside the gene matches. This CDR3 has 16 amino acids. CDR1 is SEHNR and CDR2 is FQNEAQ in the germline V gene (reference sequence). Written as DNA, the CDR3 is TGTGCCAGCAGCCCCTTACTAGCGGGGGCCTACAATGAGCAGTTCTTC. This gives the protein CASSPLLAGAYNEQFF.

This chain uses TRBV19 with TRBJ1-5; a weak D match, TRBD1 (6 bases). The germline gives CDR1 LNHDA, CDR2 SQIVND (reference sequence). The CDR3 spans 16 residues. V dropped 2 bases and J dropped 4 bases, with 15 bases sitting between them. CDR3 sequence: CASSIRSRGLNQPQHF. The DNA for the CDR3 is TGTGCCAGTAGTATACGTAGTCGGGGGCTGAATCAGCCCCAGCATTTT.

This clonotype came up many times. V gene TRBV7-2 combines with J gene TRBJ2-3; perhaps D is TRBD1 or TRBD2 (5 bases each). The germline CDR1 and CDR2 sequences are SGHTA and FQGNSA. CDR3 length equals 13 residues. Trimming took off 5 bases at V and 4 bases at J, with 10 bases between the two ends. CDR3 sequence: CASSRDLPDTQYF. In nucleotides, the CDR3 is TGTGCCAGCAGCAGGGACCTCCCAGATACGCAGTATTTT.

In its sample, this clonotype was seen many times. This chain joins TRBV5-1 and TRBJ1-1; 9 bases map to TRBD1. Per germline, CDR1 SGHRS and CDR2 YFSETQ. V shed 3 bases, J shed 1 base, and the junction held 4 bases outside the gene matches. This CDR3 has 15 residues. DNA of the CDR3: TGCGCCAGCAGCTCCGGGACAGGGTCGAACACTGAAGCTTTCTTT. It is translated as CASSSGTGSNTEAFF.

This clonotype was seen repeatedly, ten times or more. V usage is TRBV21-1 and J usage is TRBJ2-3. TRBV21-1 is a known pseudogene. The CDR3 loop spans 10 amino acids. For the CDR3, the DNA is TGTGCCAGTACGAGAGATACGCAGTATTTT. This sequence encodes CASTRDTQYF.

This clonotype was detected many times. The J gene is TRBJ2-3, the V gene TRBV11-3, with 7 bases aligning to TRBD2. CDR3 length: 17 residues. Germline values: CDR1 SGHNT, CDR2 YENEEA. V gave up 5 bases and J gave up 0 bases; unmatched junction bases: 11. The CDR3 loop reads CASSLSSGDLSTDTQYF. The CDR3 coding sequence is TGTGCCAGCAGCCTGTCTAGCGGAGATCTCAGCACAGATACGCAGTATTTT.

This clonotype was found many times. The rearrangement links TRBV13 to TRBJ1-1; D unclear. Germline assignment: CDR1 PRHDT and CDR2 FYEKMQ (reference sequence). The CDR3 consists of 14 residues. The V gene lost 5 bases and the J gene lost 3 bases, with 13 bases spanning the gap. The CDR3 sequence is CASSKYPWDTEAFF. For the CDR3, the DNA is TGTGCCAGCAGCAAATACCCCTGGGACACTGAAGCTTTCTTT. Looking up the rest from reference TRBV13 and TRBJ1-1 gives the full variable domain: AAGVIQSPRHLIKEKRETATLKCYPIPRHDTVYWYQQGPGQDPQFLISFYEKMQSDKGSIPDRFSAQQFSDYHSELNMSSLELGDSALYFCASSKYPWDTEAFFGQGTRLTVV.

The rearrangement joins TRBV4-1 to TRBJ1-6; 7 nucleotides match TRBD1. In germline, CDR1 is MGHRA, CDR2 YSYEKL. CDR3 length equals 15 residues. Trimming removed 1 base from V and 7 bases from J; junction bases left unmatched: 4. In nucleotides, the CDR3 is TGCGCCAGCAGCCAAGCAGTACAGGGGAATTCACCCCTCCACTTT. It specifies CASSQAVQGNSPLHF.

This clonotype has more than one count but fewer than ten. This chain links TRBV5-1 with TRBJ2-7, with TRBD2 matching over 7 bases. V shed 7 bases and J 1 base; nucleotides not matched to a gene: 5. The CDR3 has 13 amino acids. From germline, CDR1 is SGHRS and CDR2 YFSETQ. For the CDR3, the DNA is TGCGCCAGCGGGGAGGGCGGATCCTACGAGCAGTACTTC. This codes for CASGEGGSYEQYF.

In its sample, this clonotype was seen many times. At one end, the junction sequence differs from germline, possibly due to a read error. The chain combines TRBV19 with TRBJ2-2, with 8 bases that match TRBD1. This CDR3 has 15 residues. CDR1 LNHDA and CDR2 SQIVND come from the germline V gene (reference sequence). The CDR3 bases are TGTGCCAGTAGGCAGGACAGGGCGAAAACCGGGGAGCTGTTTTTT. Amino acids: CASRQDRAKTGELFF.

This clonotype was seen repeatedly, ten times or more. The chain combines TRBV5-1 with TRBJ2-4; TRBD1 aligns across 8 bases. CDR1 is SGHRS, CDR2 YFSETQ, per germline. V gave up 4 bases and J gave up 6 bases; unmatched junction bases: 0. The CDR3 spans 12 residues. The CDR3 sequence is CASSTGGNIQYF. The DNA for the CDR3 is TGCGCCAGCAGCACAGGGGGAAACATTCAGTACTTC.